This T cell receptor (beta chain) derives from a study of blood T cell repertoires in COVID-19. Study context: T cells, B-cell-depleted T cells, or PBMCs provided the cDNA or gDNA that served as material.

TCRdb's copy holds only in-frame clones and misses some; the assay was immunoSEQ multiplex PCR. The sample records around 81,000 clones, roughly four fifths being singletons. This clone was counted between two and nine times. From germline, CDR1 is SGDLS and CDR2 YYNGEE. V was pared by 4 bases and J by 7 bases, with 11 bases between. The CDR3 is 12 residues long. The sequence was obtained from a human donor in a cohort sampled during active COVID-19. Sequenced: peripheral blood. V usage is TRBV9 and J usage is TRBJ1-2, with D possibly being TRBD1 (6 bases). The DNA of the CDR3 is TGTGCCAGCAGCTCCAACAGGGCTGGCTACACCTTC. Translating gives CASSSNRAGYTF.